This TCR beta chain was identified in a study of radiotherapy plus CTLA-4 blockade in lung cancer. General study points: Tumor-derived TCR clones expanded in blood after radiotherapy plus ipilimumab.

Trimming at V came to 5 bases and at J to 8 bases, leaving 7 bases not matched to a gene. Germline V gene sequence: CDR1 SEHNR, CDR2 FQNEAQ (reference sequence). This CDR3 has 14 amino acids. About this clone: Its cognate antigen is unknown.

The data were produced by immunoSEQ multiplex PCR, yet TCRdb's version contains in-frame clones alone and is incomplete. The table includes about 97,000 clones, 60% to 75% detected once. The chain links TRBV7-9 to TRBJ1-2; 11 nucleotides align to TRBD1. The receptor was derived from a human donor with non-small cell lung cancer who had a partial response to radiotherapy plus ipilimumab. Some clones in this sample may be carry-over from other donors' samples. Material: peripheral blood, obtained from a patient treated with radiotherapy plus ipilimumab. CDR3 DNA: TGTGCCAGCAGCCCCGGGACAGGGGGTTACGGCTACACCTTC. It translates to CASSPGTGGYGYTF.